The rows below give T cell receptor beta chains drawn from one sample of a study of PD-1 blockade in classical Hodgkin lymphoma. Repertoires were generated with immunoSEQ multiplex PCR, while TCRdb's copy carries only in-frame clones and drops some. Of 90,000 to 100,000 clones in the sample, 81% were seen once. The source was peripheral blood mononuclear cells (PBMCs), collected before the second cycle of nivolumab. The receptors come from a human donor with classical Hodgkin lymphoma. Each CDR3 is given with its conserved first and last residue. The D gene is left open where the match is weak. Size is omitted from some rows. Given values are once, few, many or a class for expanded clones.

V gene	D gene	J gene	clone size	CDR3 DNA	CDR3 protein
TRBV7-2	-	TRBJ2-7	-	TGTGCCAGCAGCTCCCGGCGCAGTCGGTACGAGCAGTACTTC	CASSSRRSRYEQYF
TRBV10-3	TRBD1	TRBJ2-3	-	TGTGCCATCAGGAGGGACCAGGGGGTTTCAGATACGCAGTATTTT	CAIRRDQGVSDTQYF
TRBV6-1	TRBD2	TRBJ2-7	-	TGTGCCAGCAGTGAAATGGGACTAGCGGGATACGAGCAGTACTTC	CASSEMGLAGYEQYF
TRBV28	TRBD2	TRBJ2-5	-	TGTGCCAGCACCGTGGGGGGAGCGGGATACCAAGAGACCCAGTACTTC	CASTVGGAGYQETQYF
TRBV14	-	TRBJ2-1	-	TGTGCCAGCAGCCCAACCGGGACACAGTACAATGAGCAGTTCTTC	CASSPTGTQYNEQFF
TRBV10-3	TRBD2	TRBJ2-2	few	TGTGCCATCCGGGGGGCCGGGGAGCTGTTTTTT	CAIRGAGELFF
TRBV5-4	TRBD2	TRBJ2-5	-	TGTGCCAGCAGCGTAGGACTAGGTGGTTTCCTGGAGACCCAGTACTTC	CASSVGLGGFLETQYF
TRBV19	-	TRBJ2-1	-	TGTGCCAGTAGTATCGAGGGGGGTGGCAGCTCCTACAATGAGCAGTTCTTC	CASSIEGGGSSYNEQFF
TRBV10-1	TRBD1	TRBJ2-5	-	TGCGCCAGCAGTGAAGGACAGGCCTACCAAGAGACCCAGTACTTC	CASSEGQAYQETQYF
TRBV7-6	TRBD1	TRBJ1-2	-	TGTGCCAGCAGCAAGCAGACAGGGGCGCGGTATGGCTACACCTTC	CASSKQTGARYGYTF
TRBV18	TRBD1	TRBJ2-5	-	TGTGCCAGCTCACCAAGCGCCAGGGGGCCTTCGGAGACCCAGTACTTC	CASSPSARGPSETQYF
TRBV7-9	TRBD1	TRBJ2-7	-	TGTGCCAGCAGGCCGACAGGGGTTTCCTACGAGCAGTACTTC	CASRPTGVSYEQYF
TRBV6-6	-	TRBJ2-7	-	TGTGCCAGCAGACCCGTACTAGCTAACGACGAGCAGTACTTC	CASRPVLANDEQYF
TRBV5-1	TRBD2	TRBJ2-1	-	TGCGCCAGCATCCCGGGACTAGCGGGAGGGCCTTCCTACAATGAGCAGTTCTTC	CASIPGLAGGPSYNEQFF
TRBV28	TRBD1	TRBJ1-2	-	TGTGCCAGCATCAAAGGGGGCGCCGTAGTGGACTTC	CASIKGGAVVDF
TRBV19	TRBD2	TRBJ2-5	-	TGTGCCAGTAACCCGACTAGCGGGAGTCGGGGGACCCAGTACTTC	CASNPTSGSRGTQYF
TRBV6-1	TRBD2	TRBJ2-1	-	TGTGCCAGCAGTGATTGGCTAGCGGGAGGGCCGACATATGAGCAGTTCTTC	CASSDWLAGGPTYEQFF
TRBV11-3	-	TRBJ2-1	-	TGTGCCAGCAGCTTATCGTCCGGGAGTGGGTTCAATGAGCAGTTCTTC	CASSLSSGSGFNEQFF
TRBV7-9	-	TRBJ1-1	-	TGTGCCAGCAGCTTATTTACAGGGAGCACTGAAGCTTTCTTT	CASSLFTGSTEAFF
TRBV6-5	-	TRBJ1-1	-	TGTGCCAGCAGTGACCAAGCTTTCTTT	CASSDQAFF
TRBV6-6	TRBD1	TRBJ1-5	-	TGTGCCAGCAGTCGTGACAGGGGAAATCAGCCCCAGCATTTT	CASSRDRGNQPQHF
TRBV28	TRBD2	TRBJ2-2	-	TGTGCCAGCAGGACTAGCGGGATAAACACCGGGGAGCTGTTTTTT	CASRTSGINTGELFF
TRBV20-1	-	TRBJ1-2	-	TGCAGTGCTAGCCGGGTCAGAGGCTACACCTTC	CSASRVRGYTF
TRBV4-2	-	TRBJ1-2	-	TGTGCCAGCAGCCGGACACGTGGCTACACCTTC	CASSRTRGYTF
TRBV7-8	TRBD1	TRBJ2-5	-	TGTGCCAGCAGCTTACGGTTCTCCGGGACAGGGGGCCGGGAGACCCAGTACTTC	CASSLRFSGTGGRETQYF
TRBV4-3	TRBD2	TRBJ2-1	-	TGCGCCAGCAGCCGGTCCCCTAGCGGCGGAGAAGGTAATGAGCAGTTCTTC	CASSRSPSGGEGNEQFF
TRBV29-1	-	TRBJ2-1	-	TGCAGCGTTGGGACCTTCGGCTCCTACAATGAGCAGTTCTTC	CSVGTFGSYNEQFF
TRBV5-8	-	TRBJ2-7	many	TGTGCCAGCAGCTTCAGGAGCTCCTACGAGCAGTACTTC	CASSFRSSYEQYF
TRBV6-5	-	TRBJ2-1	once	TGTGCCAGCAGTTACGGTCTAGCGCAAAACAATGAGCAGTTCTTC	CASSYGLAQNNEQFF
TRBV29-1	-	TRBJ1-1	-	TGCAGCGTTGAAGACAGGGGAGAAGCTTTCTTT	CSVEDRGEAFF
TRBV10-3	-	TRBJ2-2	few	TGTGCCATCAGTGCCTCTCGGGCAGATAACACCGGGGAGCTGTTTTTT	CAISASRADNTGELFF
TRBV4-2	TRBD1	TRBJ1-1	-	TGTGCCAGCAGCCGCAGATTGACAGGGGAGCGTGAAGCTTTCTTT	CASSRRLTGEREAFF
TRBV28	-	TRBJ1-5	-	TGTGCCAGCAGTTTTCCGAGGGACGAGCAGCCCCAGCATTTT	CASSFPRDEQPQHF
TRBV7-2	-	TRBJ2-7	once	TGTGCCAGCAGCTTCCCCCAAAGTTACGAGCAGTACTTC	CASSFPQSYEQYF
TRBV10-3	-	TRBJ2-7	-	TGTGCCATCAGTGCGGACAACTACGAGCAGTACTTC	CAISADNYEQYF
TRBV19	TRBD2	TRBJ2-4	-	TGTGCCAGTAGTATGAGGACCTGGGACTACGAAAACATTCAGTACTTC	CASSMRTWDYENIQYF
TRBV19	TRBD2	TRBJ2-3	-	TGTGCCAGTAGTAAAACCTCCGGGACTAGCAGACGCACAGATACGCAGTATTTT	CASSKTSGTSRRTDTQYF
TRBV5-1	-	TRBJ2-1	-	TGCGCCAGCAGCCAGACTAGCTACAATGAGCAGTTCTTC	CASSQTSYNEQFF